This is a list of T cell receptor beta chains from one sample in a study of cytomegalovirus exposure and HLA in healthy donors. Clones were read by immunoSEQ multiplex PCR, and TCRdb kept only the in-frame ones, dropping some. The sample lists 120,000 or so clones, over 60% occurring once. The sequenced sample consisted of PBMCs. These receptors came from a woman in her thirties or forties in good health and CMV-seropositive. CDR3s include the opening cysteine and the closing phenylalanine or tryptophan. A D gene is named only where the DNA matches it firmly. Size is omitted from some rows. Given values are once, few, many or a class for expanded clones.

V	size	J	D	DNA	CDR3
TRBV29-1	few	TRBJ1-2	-	TGCAGCGTTGGGGGGACGGGGGTTGTTAGAACGGCCTATGGCTACACCTTC	CSVGGTGVVRTAYGYTF
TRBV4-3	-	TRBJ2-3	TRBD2	TGCGCCAGCAGCCAAGGTCTTGGCGGGGGAGTAATCCCCCCAGATACGCAGTATTTT	CASSQGLGGGVIPPDTQYF
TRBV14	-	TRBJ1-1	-	TGTGCCAGCAGCCCCCGGGGGTGGGGGACTGAAGCTTTCTTT	CASSPRGWGTEAFF
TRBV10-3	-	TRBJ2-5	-	TGTGCCATCAGTGAGTCTTTGGCTGTCCAAGAGACCCAGTACTTC	CAISESLAVQETQYF
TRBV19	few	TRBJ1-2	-	TGTGCCAGTAGTTGGAACAGTAACTATGGCTACACCTTC	CASSWNSNYGYTF
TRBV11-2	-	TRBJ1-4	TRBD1	TGTGCCAGCAGCTTAGGGTATAACAGGGGCGAAAAACTGTTTTTT	CASSLGYNRGEKLFF
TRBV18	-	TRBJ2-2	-	TGTGCCAGCTCACCTAGGGGGACCGGGGAGCTGTTTTTT	CASSPRGTGELFF
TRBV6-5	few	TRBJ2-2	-	TGTGCCAGCCAAGGACACCCGAACACCGGGGAGCTGTTTTTT	CASQGHPNTGELFF
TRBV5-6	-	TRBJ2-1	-	TGTGCCAGCAGGTGGAACATGGGGCGTCTTAACAATGAGCAGTTCTTC	CASRWNMGRLNNEQFF
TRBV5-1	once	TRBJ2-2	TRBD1	TGCGCCAGCAGCAACAGGGGGAATGCCGGGGAGCTGTTTTTT	CASSNRGNAGELFF
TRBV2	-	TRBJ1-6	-	TGTGCCAGCAGTGCAGGTCCAGACTCACCCCTCCACTTT	CASSAGPDSPLHF
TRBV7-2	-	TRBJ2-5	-	TGTGCCAGCAGCAAAAAGGTAGCAACAAATCAAGAGACCCAGTACTTC	CASSKKVATNQETQYF
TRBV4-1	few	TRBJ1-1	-	TGCGCCAGCAGCTCCCGGGGATTTACTGAAGCTTTCTTT	CASSSRGFTEAFF
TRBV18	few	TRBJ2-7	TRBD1	TGTGCCAGCTCACCGGGACAGGGTGGGGGCGAGCAGTACTTC	CASSPGQGGGEQYF
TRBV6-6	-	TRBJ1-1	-	TGTGCCAGCAAGGTCCAGGGGTTGAACACTGAAGCTTTCTTT	CASKVQGLNTEAFF
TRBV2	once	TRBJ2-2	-	TGTGCCAGCAGGGACAGCGTTCGGGAGCTGTTTTTT	CASRDSVRELFF
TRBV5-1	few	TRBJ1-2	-	TGCGCCAGCAGCTTGAGGTTGGAGTATGGCTACACCTTC	CASSLRLEYGYTF